Following are 28 T cell receptor beta chains from one sample sequenced in a study of T cell responses to AZD1222 COVID-19 vaccine. Using immunoSEQ multiplex PCR, the repertoire was profiled, and TCRdb retains in-frame clones only, with some absent. Of 53,000 or so clones listed, roughly 85% are singletons. This specimen consisted of peripheral blood, obtained 28 days after the second AZD1222 dose. These TCRs come from an adult who received the AZD1222 COVID-19 vaccine.

The V and J genes are TRBV7-9 and TRBJ2-3; D is perhaps TRBD2 (6 bases). The CDR3 covers 15 residues. CDR1 and CDR2 (germline): SEHNR, FQNEAQ (reference sequence). The ends were cut back, 2 bases at V and 3 bases at J, with 12 bases in the middle. The CDR3 sequence is CASSLRRERTDTQYF. The CDR3 DNA sequence: TGTGCCAGCAGCTTACGGCGGGAAAGGACAGATACGCAGTATTTT.

The genes are TRBV27 and TRBJ2-1; possibly TRBD2 for D (5 bases). V lost 5 bases and J lost 2, with 22 bases in between. Germline V CDR1 and CDR2: MNHEY, SMNVEV (reference sequence). The CDR3 runs 18 residues. CDR3 nucleotide sequence: TGTGCCAGCAGTGGGATACAAGAGCGGAGATCACCCTACAATGAGCAGTTCTTC. It is translated as CASSGIQERRSPYNEQFF.

This rearrangement joins TRBV7-2 to TRBJ1-1; possibly TRBD1 for D (5 bases). Between the trimmed V and J ends, which lost 4 bases and 5 bases, there was a span of 14 bases. Germline V gives CDR1 SGHTA, CDR2 FQGNSA. The CDR3 sequence is 14 residues long. The CDR3 coding sequence is TGTGCCAGCAGCTCCCACCCCGGGGGGACTGAAGCTTTCTTT. Translation gives CASSSHPGGTEAFF.

The chain employs TRBV7-8 and TRBJ2-1; D gene uncertain. The germline gives CDR1 SGHVS, CDR2 FQNEAQ. This CDR3 is 14 amino acids long. Trimming pared 3 bases from V and 5 bases from J, leaving 11 bases between. CDR3 residues: CASSFLYANNEQFF. The CDR3 DNA is TGTGCCAGCAGCTTCCTATACGCTAACAATGAGCAGTTCTTC.

This chain joins TRBV23-1 and TRBJ2-1, with 8 bases matching TRBD1. TRBV23-1 is recorded as an ORF, its role being uncertain. Trimming at V came to 6 bases and at J to 6 bases, leaving 4 bases not matched to a gene. This CDR3 has 13 amino acids. CDR3 amino acids: CASRQGGFNEQFF. The CDR3 DNA follows: TGCGCCAGCAGACAGGGGGGTTTCAATGAGCAGTTCTTC.

This clone was counted between two and nine times. The gene calls are TRBV5-6 and TRBJ2-7; a weak D match, TRBD1 (8 bases). The length of the CDR3 is 14 residues. V was trimmed by 1 base and J by 2 bases, leaving 10 bases between them. Germline values: CDR1 SGHDT, CDR2 YYEEEE. The CDR3 loop reads CASSLTGGAYEQYF. Here the CDR3 DNA reads TGTGCCAGCAGCTTGACAGGGGGGGCCTACGAGCAGTACTTC.

This chain joins TRBV5-1 and TRBJ2-1; D is unclear. Germline loops: CDR1 SGHRS, CDR2 YFSETQ. V was trimmed by 0 bases and J by 4 bases, leaving 5 bases between them. The CDR3 has 13 residues. CDR3 residues: CASSLGQYNEQFF. Written as DNA, the CDR3 is TGCGCCAGCAGCTTGGGGCAGTACAATGAGCAGTTCTTC. The variable domain in full, with the rest retrieved from reference TRBV5-1 and TRBJ2-1, is KAGVTQTPRYLIKTRGQQVTLSCSPISGHRSVSWYQQTPGQGLQFLFEYFSETQRNKGNFPGRFSGRQFSNSRSEMNVSTLELGDSALYLCASSLGQYNEQFFGPGTRLTVL.

The rearrangement links TRBV3-1 (or the pseudogene TRBV3-2) to TRBJ1-4; no clear D. The CDR3 length is 13 residues. The V end lost 0 bases, the J end lost 6 bases, and 5 bases lay between the germline ends. Per germline, CDR1 LGHDT and CDR2 YNNKEL (reference sequence). This chain's CDR3 is CASSQDYDEKLFF. CDR3 nucleotide sequence: TGTGCCAGCAGCCAAGATTACGATGAAAAACTGTTTTTT.

This chain joins TRBV24-1 and TRBJ2-2, with D uncertain. The CDR3 contains 18 residues. The V end was cut by 7 bases, the J end by 0 bases, with 20 bases between. Germline V lookup: CDR1 KGHDR, CDR2 SFDVKD. The CDR3 sequence is CATSAGVYPDPNTGELFF. The DNA for the CDR3 is TGTGCCACCAGCGCCGGAGTCTACCCAGACCCGAACACCGGGGAGCTGTTTTTT.

This chain uses TRBV13 with TRBJ1-5; tentatively, D is TRBD1 (5 bases). The CDR3 is 15 amino acids. The germline CDR1 and CDR2 sequences are PRHDT and FYEKMQ (reference sequence). Trimming removed 0 bases from V and 0 bases from J, with 6 bases in between. The DNA for the CDR3 is TGTGCCAGCAGCTTAGGGGGACCTAGCAATCAGCCCCAGCATTTT. Translating gives CASSLGGPSNQPQHF.

A word on this clone: One end of the junction does not line up with germline, which may come from a read error. The V gene is TRBV30, the J gene TRBJ2-7; D call uncertain. Germline values: CDR1 GTSNPN, CDR2 SVGIG (reference sequence). The CDR3 covers 12 residues. Here the CDR3 DNA reads TGTGCCTGGAGTGTACCCAATGCCCGTCTGGACTTC. As protein: CAWSVPNARLDF.

This clone came up a few times. The chain joins TRBV7-2 to TRBJ2-1; 12 bases match TRBD1. V was clipped by 6 bases and J by 5 bases; unmatched bases: 2. The germline V gene has CDR1 SGHTA and CDR2 FQGNSA. The CDR3 runs 14 residues. The CDR3 DNA reads TGTGCCAGCAGGGGGACAGGGGGCCACAATGAGCAGTTCTTC. Amino acids: CASRGTGGHNEQFF.

The CDR3 spells CASSYTGETEAFF. The CDR3 coding sequence is TGTGCCAGCAGTTACACAGGGGAGACTGAAGCTTTCTTT. The rearrangement joins TRBV6-2 or TRBV6-3 to TRBJ1-1; 7 positions agree with TRBD1. The CDR3 loop spans 13 amino acids. The ends lost 2 bases at V and 5 bases at J; junction bases unmatched: 2. CDR1 MNHEY and CDR2 SVGEGT come from the germline V gene.

This sequence joins TRBV7-9 and TRBJ2-7, with TRBD2 identical over 11 bases. Germline CDR1 is SEHNR and CDR2 is FQNEAQ (reference sequence). This CDR3 comprises 19 residues. V gave up 5 bases and J gave up 0 bases; unmatched junction bases: 15. The CDR3 DNA follows: TGTGCCAGCAGCCGTTACATGGGACTAGCGGAAACACCCTCCTACGAGCAGTACTTC. As protein: CASSRYMGLAETPSYEQYF.

The chain joins TRBV5-4 to TRBJ2-1; D call uncertain. The germline V gene has CDR1 SGHNT and CDR2 YYREEE (reference sequence). The CDR3 loop spans 14 amino acids. Between the trimmed V and J ends, which lost 4 bases and 5 bases, there was a span of 13 bases. The CDR3 here is CASSPDSHHNEQFF. The CDR3 DNA sequence: TGTGCCAGCAGCCCCGACTCCCATCACAATGAGCAGTTCTTC.

The CDR3 DNA sequence: TGTGCCAGCAGCTATGGGTCCTATGGCTACACCTTC. The encoded protein is CASSYGSYGYTF. V and J are TRBV7-9 and TRBJ1-2; D is undetermined. The CDR3 spans 12 residues. V was cut by 4 bases and J by 4 bases, with 7 bases left in between. Germline loops: CDR1 SEHNR, CDR2 FQNEAQ (reference sequence).

J is TRBJ2-7 and V is TRBV4-2; 9 bases are shared with TRBD1. The V segment lost 2 bases and the J segment 4 bases; nucleotides outside the gene matches: 3. The germline gives CDR1 LGHNA, CDR2 YNFKEQ. The length of the CDR3 is 14 residues. The CDR3 here is CASSQLGQGYEQYF. The CDR3 DNA is TGTGCCAGCAGCCAACTGGGACAGGGTTACGAGCAGTACTTC.

The CDR3, as DNA: TGCGCCAGCAGCTTGCCACCGGCCGGGGGCGAGCAGTACTTC. Its translation is CASSLPPAGGEQYF. J is TRBJ2-7 and V is TRBV5-1; the D gene is possibly TRBD2 (6 bases). This CDR3 spans 14 amino acids. The V and J ends lost 1 base and 6 bases respectively, with 14 bases between them. The germline CDR1 and CDR2 sequences are SGHRS and YFSETQ.

The genes are TRBV28 and TRBJ1-5; perhaps TRBD1 as D (5 bases). The length of the CDR3 is 16 residues. Germline V gene lookup returns CDR1 MDHEN and CDR2 SYDVKM. Trimming pared 7 bases from V and 6 bases from J, leaving 22 bases between. The CDR3 nucleotides are TGTGCCAGCACCCTCCTTAGTGGGTGGGGCGGTCAGCCCCAGCATTTT. Residues: CASTLLSGWGGQPQHF.

This clone appeared a single time. The chain is built from TRBV27 and TRBJ2-7, with D possibly TRBD1 on 5 matching bases. Looked up from germline, CDR1 is MNHEY and CDR2 is SMNVEV (reference sequence). The CDR3 has 16 amino acids. V was clipped by 1 base and J by 0 bases, with 13 bases between them. This CDR3 is CASSLLGQGSSYEQYF. The CDR3 DNA reads TGTGCCAGCAGTTTATTAGGGCAGGGAAGCTCCTACGAGCAGTACTTC.

The chain recombines TRBV28 with TRBJ2-3; 9 nucleotides match TRBD2. Germline V CDR1 and CDR2: MDHEN, SYDVKM. The trim removed 3 bases at V and 6 bases at J, leaving 10 bases unmatched. The CDR3 is 16 residues long. CDR3 bases: TGTGCCAGCAGTTTCCCACCGACTAGCGGCGGGGATACGCAGTATTTT. Translating gives CASSFPPTSGGDTQYF.

This clone was seen a few times. This rearrangement joins TRBV7-8 to TRBJ1-1; tentatively, D is TRBD1 (6 bases). V lost 1 base and J lost 2, with 8 bases in between. Germline loops: CDR1 SGHVS, CDR2 FQNEAQ. The CDR3 is 14 amino acids. The CDR3 DNA reads TGTGCCAGCAGCTTAGAGGGGGACAACACTGAAGCTTTCTTT. Its translation: CASSLEGDNTEAFF.

J is TRBJ2-3 and V is TRBV28, with TRBD1 as a possible D gene (5 bases). V lost 3 bases, J lost 0 bases, and 7 bases lay in between. This CDR3 is built from 14 residues. In germline, CDR1 is MDHEN, CDR2 SYDVKM. The CDR3 DNA reads TGTGCCAGCAGTTTCAGACAGAGCACAGATACGCAGTATTTT. Translating it yields CASSFRQSTDTQYF.

The genes are TRBV15 and TRBJ1-5; 7 bases align to TRBD1. J was trimmed by 4 bases and V by 1 base; bases with no gene match: 4. CDR1 is LNHNV, CDR2 YYDKDF, per germline (reference sequence). CDR3 size: 15 residues. As DNA, the CDR3 is TGTGCCACCAGCAGAGGGCAACAGGGGAATCAGCCCCAGCATTTT. It is translated as CATSRGQQGNQPQHF.

The chain is built from TRBV5-6 and TRBJ1-1; D gene ambiguous. CDR1 is SGHDT and CDR2 is YYEEEE in the germline V gene. The ends were cut back, 1 base at V and 0 bases at J, with 16 bases in the middle. CDR3 size: 17 residues. CDR3 nucleotide sequence: TGTGCCAGCAGCTTGTACGGCGGCAGTACGATGAACACTGAAGCTTTCTTT. It is translated as CASSLYGGSTMNTEAFF.

This chain connects TRBV15 to TRBJ2-5, with TRBD2 identical over 15 bases. The germline V gene encodes CDR1 LNHNV and CDR2 YYDKDF (reference sequence). The CDR3 spans 16 residues. V lost 3 bases, J lost 4 bases, and 3 bases stayed unmatched. The CDR3 bases are TGTGCCACCAGCAGGGGGACTAGCGGGAGGTCAGAGACCCAGTACTTC. Translating gives CATSRGTSGRSETQYF.

The genes are TRBV18 and TRBJ2-7; D might be TRBD2 (7 bases). Germline CDR1 reads KGHSH; CDR2 reads LQKENI. This CDR3 is 13 amino acids long. The V and J ends lost 6 bases and 3 bases respectively, with 12 bases between them. The CDR3 sequence is CASSPGGLYEQYF. The CDR3, as DNA: TGTGCCAGCTCGCCGGGGGGCCTCTACGAGCAGTACTTC.

V is TRBV5-1 and J is TRBJ2-6; TRBD1 aligns across 7 bases. This CDR3 has 15 amino acids. In germline, CDR1 is SGHRS, CDR2 YFSETQ. Trimming removed 4 bases from V and 2 bases from J; junction bases left unmatched: 3. The CDR3 loop reads CASSIQGPGANVLTF. DNA of the CDR3: TGCGCCAGCAGCATACAGGGGCCTGGGGCCAACGTCCTGACTTTC.